Following are 25 T cell receptor beta chains from one sample sequenced in a study of T cells in Graves' hyperthyroidism and ophthalmopathy. Amplification of TCR beta CDR3 regions used RNA as the template. HTBI primers drove first-round RT-PCR of the TCR CDR3. Each CDR3 protein is one row after TCRdb ran MiXCR on the multiplex PCR reads. Seen here are hundreds of thousands of distinct CDR3 sequences, roughly an eighth observed once, and the top ten hold roughly 8.3%. What was sequenced was blood. All receptors derive from a woman aged 18-29 years with Graves' hyperthyroidism.

This clonotype has ten or more counts. The CDR3 protein is CSARERDQGGYGYTF. The CDR3 DNA reads TGCAGTGCTAGAGAACGGGACCAGGGAGGCTATGGCTACACCTTC. V gene TRBV20-1 combines with J gene TRBJ1-2, with D possibly TRBD1 on 5 matching bases. Germline loops: CDR1 DFQATT, CDR2 SNEGSKA (reference sequence). V lost 0 bases, J lost 4 bases, and 15 bases lay in between. The CDR3 consists of 15 residues.

This clonotype turned up a few times. The chain uses TRBV4-1 and TRBJ2-1; possible D gene TRBD2, 5 bases. The length of the CDR3 is 15 residues. The germline V gene has CDR1 MGHRA and CDR2 YSYEKL. V lost 1 base, J lost 6 bases, and 13 bases lay in between. CDR3 sequence reads: CASSQVDGKSNEQFF. For the CDR3, the DNA is TGCGCCAGCAGCCAAGTTGACGGGAAATCCAATGAGCAGTTCTTC.

The table lists this clonotype with many counts. The rearrangement joins TRBV11-2 to TRBJ2-7, with D possibly TRBD2 on 6 matching bases. The germline CDR1 and CDR2 sequences are SGHAT and FQNNGV. This CDR3 region has 14 residues. V lost 4 bases, J lost 0 bases, and 10 bases lay in between. In nucleotides, the CDR3 is TGTGCCAGCAGCTGGGGACTCGGCTCCTACGAGCAGTACTTC. This encodes CASSWGLGSYEQYF.

This clonotype was picked up many times. The J gene is TRBJ2-3, the V gene TRBV7-3; 11 bases fit TRBD2. CDR1 SGHTA and CDR2 FQGTGA come from the germline V gene. The CDR3 runs 20 residues. After removal of 1 base from V and 0 bases from J, the junction contained 12 bases not matched to a gene. In DNA, the CDR3 is TGTGCCAGCAGCTTAAAGAAAAGTGGGACTAGCGGTGCTAGCACAGATACGCAGTATTTT. Amino acid sequence: CASSLKKSGTSGASTDTQYF.

This clonotype has a count of ten or more. This chain joins TRBV20-1 and TRBJ2-1; 9 bases are a match to TRBD2. The CDR3 sequence is 13 residues long. V shed 3 bases, J shed 4 bases, and the junction held 1 base outside the gene matches. The V gene's germline CDR1 is DFQATT and CDR2 SNEGSKA (reference sequence). CDR3 residues: CSASLAGYNEQFF. CDR3 nucleotides: TGCAGTGCTAGTCTAGCGGGATACAATGAGCAGTTCTTC.

This clonotype occurred many times. The chain couples TRBV7-9 to TRBJ2-1; the D is unclear. Germline V gene lookup returns CDR1 SEHNR and CDR2 FQNEAQ (reference sequence). CDR3 length: 14 amino acids. V lost 1 base to trimming and J lost 7 bases, with 11 bases between them. The CDR3: CASSLEVATNEQFF. The CDR3 DNA reads as TGTGCCAGCAGCTTAGAAGTGGCCACTAATGAGCAGTTCTTC.

The sample holds many counts of this clonotype. V gene TRBV28 combines with J gene TRBJ2-7; D call uncertain. V was shortened by 7 bases and J by 2 bases, with 12 bases between the two germline ends. Germline CDR1 is MDHEN and CDR2 is SYDVKM. The CDR3 has 13 residues. CDR3 nucleotides: TGTGCCAGCACCTTGACGGGTACCTACGAGCAGTACTTC. This gives the protein CASTLTGTYEQYF.

The sample holds a few counts of this clonotype. The rearrangement joins TRBV30 to TRBJ2-7; D not resolved. Germline CDR1 GTSNPN, CDR2 SVGIG (reference sequence). V lost 0 bases to trimming and J lost 7 bases, with 10 bases between them. The CDR3 has 12 amino acids. CDR3: CAWSVPGGEQYF. CDR3 sequence (DNA): TGTGCCTGGAGTGTACCAGGTGGGGAGCAGTACTTC.

This clonotype was detected ten times or more. In DNA form, the CDR3 reads TGTGCCAGCAATGGCGGCGCCTTAAACAATGAGCAGTTCTTC. This gives the protein CASNGGALNNEQFF. The chain links TRBV2 to TRBJ2-1; no definite D call. Germline V gives CDR1 SNHLY, CDR2 FYNNEI. This CDR3 is built from 14 residues. V gave up 7 bases and J gave up 5 bases, with 15 bases separating them.

A remark on this clonotype: One junction end disagrees with the germline gene, perhaps due to a read error. The genes are TRBV6-1 and TRBJ2-7; weak D call: TRBD1 (5 bases). This CDR3 has 14 residues. The germline V gene encodes CDR1 MNHNS and CDR2 SASEGT. The CDR3 sequence: CVSRARWDTYEQYF. CDR3 DNA sequence: TGTGTCAGCAGGGCACGTTGGGATACCTACGAGCAGTACTTC.

In this sample, this clonotype turned up a few times. This may come from a read error, since a much larger clone is one base off. V gene TRBV3-1 combines with J gene TRBJ2-1; maybe TRBD1 (6 bases). The J call may be incorrect, as the DNA end agrees better with TRBJ2-7. Germline V lookup: CDR1 LGHDT, CDR2 YNNKEL (reference sequence). The CDR3 consists of 14 residues. The CDR3 reads CASSQAGQYNEQYF. In nucleotides, the CDR3 is TGTGCCAGCAGCCAAGCCGGACAGTACAATGAGCAGTACTTC.

CDR3 loop: CASSAGLGGTLSGELFF. CDR3 bases: TGTGCCAGCAGTGCGGGTCTGGGGGGGACCCTCAGCGGGGAGCTGTTTTTT. The chain recombines TRBV9 with TRBJ2-2; 7 bases line up with TRBD2. This CDR3 has 17 amino acids. J lost 7 bases, V lost 5 bases, and 17 bases had no gene match. Germline V CDR1 and CDR2: SGDLS, YYNGEE.

This clonotype has just a few counts. V is TRBV9 and J is TRBJ2-1; D is perhaps TRBD1 (6 bases). This CDR3 spans 15 amino acids. Germline V CDR1 and CDR2: SGDLS, YYNGEE. V gave up 3 bases and J gave up 5 bases, with 15 bases separating them. The CDR3 coding sequence is TGTGCCAGCAGCGGAAGGGGGACCGTTAACAATGAGCAGTTCTTC. Translating it yields CASSGRGTVNNEQFF.

This clonotype was picked up many times. The chain has TRBV12-3 or TRBV12-4 and TRBJ2-1, with D unclear. Trimming took off 1 base at V and 8 bases at J, with 15 bases between the two ends. This CDR3 contains 15 residues. CDR3 DNA: TGTGCCAGCAGTTTAGTTGAAGCTCTTAGTGATGAGCAGTTCTTC. This translates into CASSLVEALSDEQFF.

This clonotype has ten or more counts. The chain joins TRBV6-1 to TRBJ1-6; D gene uncertain. Looked up from germline, CDR1 is MNHNS and CDR2 is SASEGT. The CDR3 is 13 residues long. Trimming pared 3 bases from V and 13 bases from J, leaving 13 bases between. CDR3 sequence reads: CASSDGPRWPLHF. The CDR3 nucleotides are TGTGCCAGCAGTGATGGGCCCAGGTGGCCCCTCCACTTT.

This clonotype was seen repeatedly, ten times or more. The rearrangement joins TRBV3-1 to TRBJ1-1; D unresolved. The CDR3 consists of 14 residues. Looked up from germline, CDR1 is LGHDT and CDR2 is YNNKEL (reference sequence). V shed 4 bases and J shed 1 base, with 10 bases lying between them. CDR3 nucleotide sequence: TGTGCCAGCAGCCCGACATCCTGGAACACTGAAGCTTTCTTT. This codes for CASSPTSWNTEAFF.

This clonotype was recorded at least ten times. The chain couples TRBV18 to TRBJ1-1, with 8 positions matching TRBD1. CDR3 length equals 13 residues. J lost 6 bases, V lost 6 bases, and 6 bases had no gene match. Germline CDR1 is KGHSH and CDR2 is LQKENI. The CDR3, as DNA: TGTGCCAGCTCCCTGACAGGGGTCGCTGAAGCTTTCTTT. It encodes CASSLTGVAEAFF.

In the case of this clonotype: A single base separates this from a much larger clone, so it may be a read error. V usage is TRBV2 and J usage is TRBJ2-2; 8 nucleotides agree with TRBD2. V lost 10 bases, J lost 1 base, and 11 bases stayed unmatched. Germline assignment: CDR1 SNHLY and CDR2 FYNNEI. The CDR3 covers 16 residues. The CDR3: CANIAGGGWNTGELFF. CDR3 nucleotides: TGTGCCAACATAGCCGGGGGGGGCTGGAACACCGGGGAGCTGTTTTTT.

The chain is built from TRBV6-1 and TRBJ2-5, with D perhaps matching TRBD2 (6 bases). The ends were cut back, 6 bases at V and 1 base at J, with 15 bases in the middle. Germline V lookup: CDR1 MNHNS, CDR2 SASEGT. CDR3 length: 15 residues. DNA of the CDR3: TGTGCCAGCAGCCGGGGGACGGGGAGCCAAGAGACCCAGTACTTC. Translated: CASSRGTGSQETQYF.

Many counts were recorded for this clonotype. V usage is TRBV28 and J usage is TRBJ1-6; D is unclear. Trimming removed 4 bases from V and 7 bases from J, with 17 bases in between. The CDR3 runs 16 residues. The germline CDR1 and CDR2 sequences are MDHEN and SYDVKM. The CDR3 here is CASSSDRVDWNSPLHF. CDR3 bases: TGTGCCAGCAGTTCGGACCGCGTAGATTGGAATTCACCCCTCCACTTT. The variable domain in full, completed from reference TRBV28 and TRBJ1-6, reads DVKVTQSSRYLVKRTGEKVFLECVQDMDHENMFWYRQDPGLGLRLIYFSYDVKMKEKGDIPEGYSVSREKKERFSLILESASTNQTSMYLCASSSDRVDWNSPLHFGNGTRLTVT.

This clonotype occurred many times. The J gene is TRBJ2-5, the V gene TRBV20-1; 14 bases are shared with TRBD2. The CDR3 is made up of 15 amino acids. The V gene's germline CDR1 is DFQATT and CDR2 SNEGSKA (reference sequence). After removal of 5 bases from V and 0 bases from J, the junction contained 2 bases not matched to a gene. CDR3 sequence (DNA): TGCAGTGCTGTGGGACTAGCGGGGGACCAAGAGACCCAGTACTTC. Translation gives CSAVGLAGDQETQYF.

Ten or more counts support this clonotype. This chain links TRBV28 with TRBJ1-1, with D tentatively TRBD1 (5 bases). V was trimmed by 2 bases and J by 1 base, leaving 14 bases between them. The CDR3 runs to 16 residues. The V gene's germline CDR1 is MDHEN and CDR2 SYDVKM. In DNA, the CDR3 is TGTGCCAGCAGTTTAAGCCGGGACCAAGCGAACACTGAAGCTTTCTTT. This translates into CASSLSRDQANTEAFF.

This clonotype was seen only a few times. The chain is built from TRBV6-1 and TRBJ2-1; TRBD2 is a possible D gene (6 bases). Between the trimmed V and J ends, which lost 7 bases and 12 bases, there was a span of 22 bases. Germline V gene sequence: CDR1 MNHNS, CDR2 SASEGT. This CDR3 comprises 14 residues. The CDR3 DNA follows: TGTGCCAGCATTCCAGTGCTTACGGGACTGGGGCAGTTCTTC. This gives the protein CASIPVLTGLGQFF.

This clonotype showed up many times. The DNA for the CDR3 is TGTGCCAGCAGCCTCCGCAGTAGCGGGAGTTTCCATGAGCAGTTCTTC. Translated, it gives CASSLRSSGSFHEQFF. V and J are TRBV9 and TRBJ2-1; 9 bases match TRBD2. J gave up 8 bases and V 4 bases, and 13 bases lay outside the gene matches. The CDR3 extends over 16 amino acids. Germline V gene data show CDR1 as SGDLS and CDR2 as YYNGEE.

There are a few counts of this clonotype. The genes are TRBV10-1 and TRBJ2-1, with a tentative D call TRBD1 (5 bases). The germline CDR1 and CDR2 sequences are WNHNN and SYGVQD (reference sequence). This CDR3 contains 14 residues. Trimming took 4 bases from V and 8 from J, leaving 15 bases between them. CDR3 coding DNA: TGCGCCAGCAGTGTGTTCCAGGGAAACGATGAGCAGTTCTTC. It specifies CASSVFQGNDEQFF.